One sample yielded the 23 T cell receptor beta chains listed below, sequenced in a study of chemoradiotherapy in HPV16-positive cancers. TCRdb's copy holds only in-frame clones and misses some; the assay was immunoSEQ multiplex PCR. The table records 9,500 to 15,000 clones, 75% to 80% of them present only once. Sample collection was performed from a patient who underwent chemoradiotherapy. All receptors derive from a human donor with HPV-associated anogenital cancer.

The chain uses TRBV6-1 and TRBJ1-5; unclear D gene. The CDR3 covers 16 residues. Trimming took off 2 bases at V and 7 bases at J, with 18 bases between the two ends. Per the germline V gene, CDR1 is MNHNS and CDR2 is SASEGT. CDR3: CASSESPRARWQPQHF. In DNA, the CDR3 is TGTGCCAGCAGTGAATCCCCACGGGCCCGGTGGCAGCCCCAGCATTTT.

The chain joins TRBV11-2 to TRBJ2-5; possible D gene TRBD1, 5 bases. V was shortened by 5 bases and J by 3 bases, with 10 bases between the two germline ends. Looked up from germline, CDR1 is SGHAT and CDR2 is FQNNGV. The CDR3 sequence is 13 residues long. This CDR3 is CASSNTGEETQYF. The CDR3 region has the DNA TGTGCCAGCAGCAACACAGGAGAAGAGACCCAGTACTTC.

The J gene is TRBJ2-3, the V gene TRBV28, with a tentative D call TRBD2 (5 bases). V lost 6 bases to trimming and J lost 1 base, with 20 bases between them. The CDR3 extends over 17 amino acids. The germline CDR1 and CDR2 sequences are MDHEN and SYDVKM. The CDR3 nucleotides read TGTGCCAGCAGACTTGACGGTTCGGGAACCCGCACAGATACGCAGTATTTT. Encoded protein: CASRLDGSGTRTDTQYF.

This clone was counted only a few times. This chain connects TRBV18 to TRBJ2-2; TRBD1 might be the D (5 bases). The germline V gene has CDR1 KGHSH and CDR2 LQKENI. The CDR3 consists of 14 residues. V lost 3 bases and J 1 base, leaving 6 bases between the germline ends. The CDR3 here is CASSPDRNTGELFF. CDR3 bases: TGTGCCAGCTCACCCGACAGGAACACCGGGGAGCTGTTTTTT.

This rearrangement joins TRBV30 to TRBJ2-6; no clear D gene. The CDR3 is 13 residues long. Trimming pared 1 base from V and 2 bases from J, leaving 3 bases between. Germline V lookup: CDR1 GTSNPN, CDR2 SVGIG (reference sequence). The CDR3 here is CAWSATGANVLTF. CDR3 bases: TGTGCCTGGAGTGCTACTGGGGCCAACGTCCTGACTTTC.

The CDR3 DNA reads TGCGCCAGCAGCCACGGACAGGGGGGTCATGACATTCAGTACTTC. Protein sequence: CASSHGQGGHDIQYF. V is TRBV4-1 and J is TRBJ2-4, with 10 bases fitting TRBD1. The CDR3 extends over 15 amino acids. The J segment lost 8 bases and the V segment lost 3 bases, leaving 7 bases of the junction unmatched. In germline, CDR1 is MGHRA, CDR2 YSYEKL.

The CDR3 DNA follows: TGTGCCAGCAGTCCCGGTCCAATAGGTAATTCACCCCTCCACTTT. Its protein is CASSPGPIGNSPLHF. The gene calls are TRBV27 and TRBJ1-6; D gene uncertain. Germline assignment: CDR1 MNHEY and CDR2 SMNVEV (reference sequence). The CDR3 spans 15 residues. Between the trimmed V and J ends, which lost 5 bases and 6 bases, there was a span of 14 bases.

The chain couples TRBV7-3 to TRBJ1-2; 11 positions agree with TRBD1. CDR1 and CDR2 from the germline V gene are SGHTA and FQGTGA. Trimming at V came to 1 base and at J to 4 bases, leaving 8 bases not matched to a gene. This CDR3 contains 17 residues. In nucleotides, the CDR3 is TGTGCCAGCAGCTTAATGGGGACAGGGGGACTTGGCTATGGCTACACCTTC. It specifies CASSLMGTGGLGYGYTF.

This clone was seen a few times. This chain joins TRBV7-3 and TRBJ2-2, with D hard to call. CDR3 size: 13 residues. Trimming took off 0 bases at V and 7 bases at J, with 6 bases between the two ends. Germline assignment: CDR1 SGHTA and CDR2 FQGTGA. The CDR3 region has the DNA TGTGCCAGCAGCTTAACCTCCGGCGGGGAGCTGTTTTTT. Residues: CASSLTSGGELFF.

This clone turned up a few times. Written as DNA, the CDR3 is TGCGCCAGCAGCTTGAGGCAAGGCAGGGGAGACGGCTACACCTTC. Translating it yields CASSLRQGRGDGYTF. The rearrangement uses TRBV5-1 and TRBJ1-2; possibly TRBD1 for D (6 bases). This CDR3 spans 15 amino acids. V dropped 1 base and J dropped 8 bases, with 18 bases sitting between them. CDR1 is SGHRS, CDR2 YFSETQ, per germline.

J is TRBJ1-2 and V is TRBV4-2; TRBD1 matches at 8 bases. Germline assignment: CDR1 LGHNA and CDR2 YNFKEQ. The CDR3 sequence is 16 residues long. V shed 3 bases, J shed 6 bases, and the junction held 12 bases outside the gene matches. As DNA, the CDR3 is TGTGCCAGCAGCCACCGCTTACAGGGGGATCTACATGGCTACACCTTC. Its translation is CASSHRLQGDLHGYTF.

V usage is TRBV4-1 and J usage is TRBJ1-3; unclear D gene. CDR1 and CDR2 from the germline V gene are MGHRA and YSYEKL. V was trimmed by 0 bases and J by 2 bases, leaving 23 bases between them. CDR3 size: 20 residues. The CDR3 loop reads CASSQDKISSDSSPGNTIYF. CDR3 DNA: TGCGCCAGCAGCCAAGATAAGATTTCGTCGGACTCTAGTCCTGGAAACACCATATATTTT.

This chain connects TRBV29-1 to TRBJ1-1; D is unresolved. Germline V gives CDR1 SQVTM, CDR2 ANQGSEA. Trimming removed 4 bases at V and 4 bases at J, with 7 bases between. The CDR3 length is 11 residues. The CDR3 protein is CSVGSSTEAFF. CDR3 coding DNA: TGCAGCGTTGGGTCGAGCACTGAAGCTTTCTTT.

The chain links TRBV28 to TRBJ2-1; 15 nucleotides agree with TRBD2. In germline, CDR1 is MDHEN, CDR2 SYDVKM. This CDR3 region has 19 residues. J lost 6 bases, V lost 5 bases, and 14 bases had no gene match. The CDR3 coding sequence is TGTGCCAGCAGTCCCCCCGGGACTAGCGGGAGGACCCTCCCCAATGAGCAGTTCTTC. Translating it yields CASSPPGTSGRTLPNEQFF.

In its sample, this clone was seen once. The gene calls are TRBV29-1 and TRBJ2-2; D might be TRBD1 (6 bases). The CDR3 covers 12 residues. V lost 4 bases and J lost 6, with 9 bases in between. Germline loops: CDR1 SQVTM, CDR2 ANQGSEA. The CDR3 region has the DNA TGCAGCGTTGTGGGGGCGGCCGGGGAGCTGTTTTTT. Amino acids: CSVVGAAGELFF.

This clone has just a few counts. V is TRBV10-2 and J is TRBJ2-3, with D hard to call. In germline, CDR1 is WSHSY, CDR2 SAAADI. This CDR3 is 12 amino acids long. Trimming pared 8 bases from V and 6 bases from J, leaving 12 bases between. As DNA, the CDR3 is TGCGCCAGCCAGCTGGTGGAGGATACGCAGTATTTT. As protein: CASQLVEDTQYF.

This chain's CDR3 is CASSSTSLEEQFF. The CDR3 DNA sequence: TGTGCCAGCAGCTCGACTAGCCTTGAAGAGCAGTTCTTC. The V and J genes are TRBV11-2 and TRBJ2-1, with 7 bases lining up with TRBD2. The ends lost 4 bases at V and 10 bases at J; junction bases unmatched: 7. From germline, CDR1 is SGHAT and CDR2 FQNNGV. The CDR3 consists of 13 residues.

V is TRBV25-1 and J is TRBJ1-5, with a tentative D call TRBD1 (6 bases). The germline V gene encodes CDR1 MGHDK and CDR2 SYGVNS. Between the trimmed V and J ends, which lost 1 base and 1 base, there was a span of 14 bases. This CDR3 has 17 residues. In DNA form, the CDR3 reads TGTGCCAGCAGTGAATCGGGGGCCGGGTTAAGCAATCAGCCCCAGCATTTT. Translation gives CASSESGAGLSNQPQHF.

V usage is TRBV10-3 and J usage is TRBJ2-7; D not certain. Germline V gene sequence: CDR1 ENHRY, CDR2 SYGVKD. The CDR3 has 13 residues. Trimming took 2 bases from V and 5 from J, leaving 10 bases between them. For the CDR3, the DNA is TGTGCCATCAGTGAGGAACGCCCCAACGAGCAGTACTTC. Residues: CAISEERPNEQYF.

The rearrangement uses TRBV19 and TRBJ1-5; maybe TRBD1 (5 bases). The germline V and J ends were trimmed by 7 bases and 3 bases, with 13 bases remaining between them. The CDR3 consists of 14 residues. Germline CDR1 and CDR2: LNHDA and SQIVND (reference sequence). The CDR3 DNA is TGTGCCAGTACGTGGCAGGGAGCCAATCAGCCCCAGCATTTT. Translated, it gives CASTWQGANQPQHF. The full variable domain, with the rest looked up from reference TRBV19 and TRBJ1-5, is DGGITQSPKYLFRKEGQNVTLSCEQNLNHDAMYWYRQDPGQGLRLIYYSQIVNDFQKGDIAEGYSVSREKKESFPLTVTSAQKNPTAFYLCASTWQGANQPQHFGDGTRLSIL.

The chain recombines TRBV5-1 with TRBJ2-7; 9 bases are shared with TRBD1. Per germline, CDR1 SGHRS and CDR2 YFSETQ. The ends lost 2 bases at V and 5 bases at J; junction bases unmatched: 2. This CDR3 has 13 residues. The CDR3 region is CASSFRQGDEQYF. CDR3 in DNA: TGCGCCAGCAGCTTTCGACAGGGGGACGAGCAGTACTTC.

The chain employs TRBV19 and TRBJ2-7, with D unresolved. The CDR3 runs to 13 residues. The germline V and J ends were trimmed by 8 bases and 0 bases, with 11 bases remaining between them. Germline CDR1 and CDR2: LNHDA and SQIVND (reference sequence). Here the CDR3 reads CASERAYSYEQYF. CDR3 nucleotide sequence: TGTGCCAGTGAGCGCGCCTACTCCTACGAGCAGTACTTC.

The chain couples TRBV29-1 to TRBJ1-3; 9 bases align to TRBD1. The CDR3 runs to 12 residues. The V gene end was trimmed by 7 bases and the J gene end by 6 bases; junction bases not matched to a gene: 4. CDR1 is SQVTM and CDR2 is ANQGSEA in the germline V gene. As DNA, the CDR3 is TGCAGCGCCGGGGACAGGGAAAACACCATATATTTT. Translating it yields CSAGDRENTIYF.